This TCR beta chain stems from a study of OX40 agonist ivuxolimab in advanced cancers. Overall study findings and caveats: Average numbers of expanded clones were greater in CD8+ T cells than in CD4+.

Libraries were prepared by immunoSEQ multiplex PCR; TCRdb keeps only in-frame clonotypes and omits some of them. The sample has tens of thousands of clones; nearly 75% are singletons. As regards this clone: Its antigen remains unidentified.

This specimen consisted of CD4+ or CD8+ T cells sorted from blood, obtained in a trial of the OX40 agonist ivuxolimab. This sequence was found in an adult with an advanced solid tumor such as melanoma, head and neck, liver or kidney cancer.

The CDR3 coding sequence is TGCGCCAGCAGCTTGAGTTCGGTCCAAGAGACCCAGTACTTC. Its translation: CASSLSSVQETQYF. The chain uses TRBV5-1 and TRBJ2-5; unclear D gene. There are 14 residues in the CDR3. The germline gives CDR1 SGHRS, CDR2 YFSETQ. Trimming removed 1 base at V and 1 base at J, with 8 bases between.